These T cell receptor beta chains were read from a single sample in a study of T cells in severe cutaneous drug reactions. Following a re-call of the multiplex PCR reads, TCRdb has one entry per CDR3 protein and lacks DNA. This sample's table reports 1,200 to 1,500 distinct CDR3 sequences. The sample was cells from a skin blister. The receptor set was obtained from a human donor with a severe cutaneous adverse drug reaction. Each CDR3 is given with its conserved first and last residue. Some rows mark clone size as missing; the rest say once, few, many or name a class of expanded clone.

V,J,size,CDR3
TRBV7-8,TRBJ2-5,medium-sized,CASSYRRAQYF
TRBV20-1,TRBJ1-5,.,CSATGPRGNQPQHF
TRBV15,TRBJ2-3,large,CATRRELRDTQYF
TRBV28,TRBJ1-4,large,CASSLDRANEKLFF
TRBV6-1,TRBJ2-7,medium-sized,CASRLSSGQGGEQYF
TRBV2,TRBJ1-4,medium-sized,CASLNGPTETEKLFF
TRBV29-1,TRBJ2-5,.,CSVPSGLAGVSQETQYF
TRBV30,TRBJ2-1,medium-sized,CAWSVLPDGVHEQFF
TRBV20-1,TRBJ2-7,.,CSARIGGQTYEQYF
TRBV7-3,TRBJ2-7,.,CASSLDISYEQYF
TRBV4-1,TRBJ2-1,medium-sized,CASSQVTGRADNEQFF
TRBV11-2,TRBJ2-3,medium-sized,CASSFMGQGASWDTQYF
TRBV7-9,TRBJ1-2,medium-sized,CASSLDIPGQRGYTF
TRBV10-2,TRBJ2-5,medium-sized,CASRDSQETQYF
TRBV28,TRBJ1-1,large,CASSLYTGYPQSEAFF
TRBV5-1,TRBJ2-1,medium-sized,CASSPGSSYNEQFF
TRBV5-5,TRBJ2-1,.,CASIPSPAGNYNEQFF
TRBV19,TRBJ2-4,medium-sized,CARVGRTGRGENIQYF
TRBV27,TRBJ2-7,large,CASSSSGRNYEQYF
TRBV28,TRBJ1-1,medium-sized,CASSLWRGNPVNTEAFF
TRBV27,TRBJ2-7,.,CASSSRLARYEQYF
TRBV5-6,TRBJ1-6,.,CASSFGTPGEPLHF
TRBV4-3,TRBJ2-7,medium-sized,CASSRGLAGTYEQYF
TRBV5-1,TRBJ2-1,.,CASSPGQDGTSGRNEQFF
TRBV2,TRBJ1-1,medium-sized,CASSDFDRGLTEAFF
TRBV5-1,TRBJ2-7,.,CASSLVDSSYEQYF
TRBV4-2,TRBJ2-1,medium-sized,CASSQTGANEQFF
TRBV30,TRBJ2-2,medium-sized,CAWNLGLAGVGELFF
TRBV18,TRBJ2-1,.,CASSHDRVNEQFF
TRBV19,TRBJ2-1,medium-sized,CASSMEILRNEQFF
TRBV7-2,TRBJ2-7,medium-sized,CASSLVAGVGEQYF
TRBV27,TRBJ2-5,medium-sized,CASSTEQGQETQYF
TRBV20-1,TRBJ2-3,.,CSAREPAPSGRANTDTQYF
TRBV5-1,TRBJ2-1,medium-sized,CASSLSGEQFF